A selection of T cell receptor beta chains follows, all from one sample in a study of blood T cell repertoires in COVID-19. This table comes from immunoSEQ multiplex PCR, and its TCRdb copy is limited to in-frame clones, with some not included. In the table there are approximately 98,000 clones, 88% of which are singletons. The sample consisted of peripheral blood. Receptor source: a human donor in a cohort sampled during active COVID-19. Each CDR3 is given with its conserved first and last residue. Fields, in order: D gene, J gene, clone size, V gene, CDR3 DNA, CDR3 protein. The D gene is left open where the match is weak. The listing skips clone size in some rows; elsewhere it reads once, few, many or a size class.

NA,TRBJ1-3,few,TRBV10-1,TGCGCCAGCAGTGATCCAGCGTCTGGAAACACCATATATTTT,CASSDPASGNTIYF
TRBD2,TRBJ2-1,NA,TRBV19,TGTGCCAGTAATAAACTAGCGGGGTACAATGAGCAGTTCTTC,CASNKLAGYNEQFF
NA,TRBJ2-7,NA,TRBV7-9,TGTGCCAGCAGCCCCCGGGACAACTACGAGCAGTACTTC,CASSPRDNYEQYF
TRBD1,TRBJ2-2,NA,TRBV5-1,TGCGCCAGCAGCTTGGGGGACAGGGACACCGGGGAGCTGTTTTTT,CASSLGDRDTGELFF
TRBD1,TRBJ1-3,once,TRBV28,TGTGCCAGCAGTCACGACAGGGTCGGAAACACCATATATTTT,CASSHDRVGNTIYF
NA,TRBJ2-1,NA,TRBV12-3/TRBV12-4,TGTGCCAGCAGAGTGAGTTCGAGTAATGAGCAGTTCTTC,CASRVSSSNEQFF
TRBD2,TRBJ2-3,NA,TRBV4-1,TGCGCCAGCAGCCGATTGGAGCGGGAGTGGCCAGATACGCAGTATTTT,CASSRLEREWPDTQYF
TRBD1,TRBJ1-5,NA,TRBV18,TGTGCCAGCTCACTTGCGGGGACAGGGGGCGGCCAGCCCCAGCATTTT,CASSLAGTGGGQPQHF
TRBD2,TRBJ2-7,NA,TRBV7-6,TGTGCCAGCACACGACTAGCGGGAGATGTAGACGAGCAGTACTTC,CASTRLAGDVDEQYF
NA,TRBJ1-1,NA,TRBV5-1,TGCGCCAGCAGCCCAAATGGGCAGATGAACACTGAAGCTTTCTTT,CASSPNGQMNTEAFF
TRBD1,TRBJ1-4,NA,TRBV5-1,TGCGCCAGCAGCTTGGGACAGGGGGCCGAAAAACTGTTTTTT,CASSLGQGAEKLFF
NA,TRBJ2-7,NA,TRBV25-1,TGTGCCAGCAATCCCGGACAGTCCTACGAGCAGTACTTC,CASNPGQSYEQYF
TRBD1,TRBJ2-3,once,TRBV11-1,TGTGCCAGCAGCTTAGGACAGGGGGGTGATACGCAGTATTTT,CASSLGQGGDTQYF
NA,TRBJ1-4,NA,TRBV7-9,TGTGCCAGCAGCGATTATGGCGGGGGAGGTGAAAAACTGTTTTTT,CASSDYGGGGEKLFF
NA,TRBJ1-2,NA,TRBV6-1,TGTGCCAGCAGTGAAGGGGAGGGGTTTAGGTATGGCTACACCTTC,CASSEGEGFRYGYTF
NA,TRBJ1-3,NA,TRBV29-1,TGCAGCGTTGAAAGAGGTCTCGGAAACACCATATATTTT,CSVERGLGNTIYF
NA,TRBJ1-2,NA,TRBV27,TGTGCCAGCAGTTTATCGAGTCCGGAGTATGGCTACACCTTC,CASSLSSPEYGYTF
NA,TRBJ1-5,NA,TRBV27,TGTGCCAGCAGTTTAGTTGACGGGTTAGGGCCCCAGCATTTT,CASSLVDGLGPQHF
TRBD2,TRBJ2-5,NA,TRBV25-1,TGTGCCAGCAGGCGGGGGGCCCAAGAGACCCAGTACTTC,CASRRGAQETQYF
NA,TRBJ1-4,NA,TRBV3-1/TRBV3-2,TGTGCCAGCAGCCAAGAAACTGGCACTGCGGGAAAACTGTTTTTT,CASSQETGTAGKLFF
NA,TRBJ2-2,NA,TRBV30,TGTGCCTGGATCCTGGAGACCGGGGAGCTGTTTTTT,CAWILETGELFF
NA,TRBJ1-2,NA,TRBV6-6,TGTGCCACCGCAGGGGCAGGCCTCTATGGCTACACCTTC,CATAGAGLYGYTF
NA,TRBJ1-2,once,TRBV19,TGTGCCAGTAGCTGGGGGATAGCGGCGGATGGCTACACCTTC,CASSWGIAADGYTF
TRBD1,TRBJ2-7,once,TRBV4-1,TGCGCCAGCAGCGGCCGACAGGGCTCCTACGAGCAGTACTTC,CASSGRQGSYEQYF
TRBD1,TRBJ2-4,NA,TRBV7-3,TGTGCCAGCAGCTCGTCAGGGGGAAGGGACATTCAGTACTTC,CASSSSGGRDIQYF
NA,TRBJ2-3,NA,TRBV10-3,TGTGCCATACAAGACAGGAGCGTTGATACGCAGTATTTT,CAIQDRSVDTQYF
NA,TRBJ2-7,NA,TRBV6-5,TGTGCCAGCAGTTACACCGAGGGAATAACCTACGAGCAGTACTTC,CASSYTEGITYEQYF
NA,TRBJ1-6,NA,TRBV10-3,TGTGCCATCAGTCTGCGGAGTTCGGGCTCCTATAATTCACCCCTCCACTTT,CAISLRSSGSYNSPLHF
TRBD1,TRBJ1-1,NA,TRBV11-1,TGTGCCAGCAGCTTCGGGACAGGGTATACTGAAGCTTTCTTT,CASSFGTGYTEAFF
TRBD1,TRBJ2-6,NA,TRBV7-9,TGTGCCAGCAGCTCGGGGACAGGGGCGATCTCTGGGGCCAACGTCCTGACTTTC,CASSSGTGAISGANVLTF
TRBD1,TRBJ2-6,NA,TRBV7-9,TGTGCCAGCAGCCGGCCGGGACAGTTAGCCTCTGGGGCCAACGTCCTGACTTTC,CASSRPGQLASGANVLTF
TRBD1,TRBJ2-1,NA,TRBV19,TGTGCCAGTAGAGACAGGGGGGAGCAGTTCTTC,CASRDRGEQFF